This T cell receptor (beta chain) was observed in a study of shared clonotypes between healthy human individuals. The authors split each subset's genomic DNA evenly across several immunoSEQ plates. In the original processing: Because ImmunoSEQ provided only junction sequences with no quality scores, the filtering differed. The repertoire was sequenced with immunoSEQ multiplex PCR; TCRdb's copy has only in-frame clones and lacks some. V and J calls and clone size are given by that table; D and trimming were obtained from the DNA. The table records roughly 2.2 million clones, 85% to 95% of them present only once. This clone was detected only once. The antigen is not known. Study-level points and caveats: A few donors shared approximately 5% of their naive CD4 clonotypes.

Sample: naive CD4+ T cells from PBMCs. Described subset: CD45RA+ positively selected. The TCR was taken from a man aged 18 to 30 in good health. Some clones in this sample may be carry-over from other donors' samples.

CDR3 amino acids: CASSPVKAATNYGYTF. CDR3 nucleotide sequence: TGTGCCAGCTCACCAGTGAAGGCAGCTACTAACTATGGCTACACCTTC. The chain recombines TRBV18 with TRBJ1-2, with D hard to call. V was shortened by 2 bases and J by 0 bases, with 13 bases between the two germline ends. Per germline, CDR1 KGHSH and CDR2 LQKENI. This CDR3 has 16 residues.